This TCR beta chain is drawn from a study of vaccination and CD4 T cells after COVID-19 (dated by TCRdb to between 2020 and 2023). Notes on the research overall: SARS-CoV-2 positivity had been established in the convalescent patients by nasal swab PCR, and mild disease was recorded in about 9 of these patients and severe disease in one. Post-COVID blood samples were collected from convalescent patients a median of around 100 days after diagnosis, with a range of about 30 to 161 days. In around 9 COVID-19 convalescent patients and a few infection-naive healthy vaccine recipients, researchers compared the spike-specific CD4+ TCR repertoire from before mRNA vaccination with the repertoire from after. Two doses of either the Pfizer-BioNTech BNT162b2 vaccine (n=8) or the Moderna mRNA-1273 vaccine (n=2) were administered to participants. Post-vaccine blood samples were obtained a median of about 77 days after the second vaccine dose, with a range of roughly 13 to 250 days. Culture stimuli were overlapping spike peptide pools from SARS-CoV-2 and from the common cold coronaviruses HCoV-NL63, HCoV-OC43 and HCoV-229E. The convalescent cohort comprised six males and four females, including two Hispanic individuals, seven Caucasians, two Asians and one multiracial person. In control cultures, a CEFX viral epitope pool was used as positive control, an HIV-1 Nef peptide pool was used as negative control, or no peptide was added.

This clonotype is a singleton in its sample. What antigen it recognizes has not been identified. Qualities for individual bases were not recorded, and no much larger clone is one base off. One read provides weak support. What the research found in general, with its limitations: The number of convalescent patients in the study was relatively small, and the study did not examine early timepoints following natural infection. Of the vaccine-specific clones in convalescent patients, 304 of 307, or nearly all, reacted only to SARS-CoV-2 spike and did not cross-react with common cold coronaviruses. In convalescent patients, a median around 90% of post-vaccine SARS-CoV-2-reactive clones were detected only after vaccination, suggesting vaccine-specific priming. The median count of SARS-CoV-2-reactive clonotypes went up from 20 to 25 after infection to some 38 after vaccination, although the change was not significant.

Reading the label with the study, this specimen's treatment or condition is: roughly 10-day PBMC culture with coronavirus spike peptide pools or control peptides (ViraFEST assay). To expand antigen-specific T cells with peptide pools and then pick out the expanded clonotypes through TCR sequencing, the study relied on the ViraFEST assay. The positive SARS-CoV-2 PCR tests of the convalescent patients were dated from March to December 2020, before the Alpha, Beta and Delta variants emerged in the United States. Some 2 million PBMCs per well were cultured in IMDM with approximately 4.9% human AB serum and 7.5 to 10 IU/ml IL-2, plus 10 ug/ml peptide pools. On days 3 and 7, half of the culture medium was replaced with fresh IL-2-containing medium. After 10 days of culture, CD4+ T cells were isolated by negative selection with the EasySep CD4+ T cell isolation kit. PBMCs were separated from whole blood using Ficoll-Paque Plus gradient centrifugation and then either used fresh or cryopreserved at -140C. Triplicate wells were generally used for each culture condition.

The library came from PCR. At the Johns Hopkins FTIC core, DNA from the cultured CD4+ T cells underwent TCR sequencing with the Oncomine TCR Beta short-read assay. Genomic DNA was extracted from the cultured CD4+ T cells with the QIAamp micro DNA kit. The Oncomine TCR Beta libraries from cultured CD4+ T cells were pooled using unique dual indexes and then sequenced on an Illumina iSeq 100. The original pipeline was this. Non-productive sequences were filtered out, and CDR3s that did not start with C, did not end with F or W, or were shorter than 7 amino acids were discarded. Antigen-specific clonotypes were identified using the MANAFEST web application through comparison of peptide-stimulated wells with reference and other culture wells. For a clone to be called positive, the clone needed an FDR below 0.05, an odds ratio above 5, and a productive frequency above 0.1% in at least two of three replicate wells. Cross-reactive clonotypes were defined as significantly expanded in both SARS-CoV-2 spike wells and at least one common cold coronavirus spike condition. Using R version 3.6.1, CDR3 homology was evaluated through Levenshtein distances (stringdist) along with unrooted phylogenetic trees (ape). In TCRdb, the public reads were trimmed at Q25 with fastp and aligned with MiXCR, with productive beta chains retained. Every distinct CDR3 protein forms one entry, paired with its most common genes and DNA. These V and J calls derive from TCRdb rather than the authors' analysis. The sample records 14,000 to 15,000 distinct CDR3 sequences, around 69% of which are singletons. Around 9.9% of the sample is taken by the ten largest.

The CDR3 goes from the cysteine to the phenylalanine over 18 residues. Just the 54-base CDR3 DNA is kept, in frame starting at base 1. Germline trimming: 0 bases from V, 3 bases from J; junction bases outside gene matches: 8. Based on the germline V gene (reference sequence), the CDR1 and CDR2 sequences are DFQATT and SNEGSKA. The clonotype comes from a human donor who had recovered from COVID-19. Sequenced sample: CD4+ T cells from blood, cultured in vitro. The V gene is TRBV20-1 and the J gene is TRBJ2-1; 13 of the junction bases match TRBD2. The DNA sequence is TGCAGTGCTAGAGATCATGGACTAGCGGGAGTCTACTACAATGAGCAGTTCTTC. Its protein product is CSARDHGLAGVYYNEQFF.